The clone carrying this T cell receptor beta chain was counted between two and nine times. Indicated treatment: oral pan-JAK inhibitor, 5-10 mg twice daily. cDNA prepared by RNA extraction and subsequent reverse transcription served as the template for sequencing. The assay was immunoSEQ multiplex PCR, and TCRdb's table has in-frame clones only and misses some. This sample yields approximately 200,000 clones, of which 43% are seen a single time; around 2.8% belongs to the top ten. This specimen comes from a study of CD8+ T cells in alopecia areata. Germline CDR1 and CDR2: SGHRS and YFSETQ. There are 13 residues in the CDR3. V gave up 4 bases and J gave up 5 bases, with 13 bases separating them.

The material was CD4+ T cells sorted from blood, obtained at roughly week 38, from a patient treated with tofacitinib. This sequence joins TRBV5-1 and TRBJ2-7, with D possibly matching TRBD2 (6 bases). The sequence derives from a human donor with alopecia areata. CDR3 loop: CASSLGGVNEQYF. The CDR3 nucleotides are TGCGCCAGCAGCCTGGGAGGCGTCAACGAGCAGTACTTC.